The rows below give T cell receptor beta chains drawn from one sample of a study of response to subunit inactivated influenza vaccine. TCRdb re-called the RT-PCR reads through MiXCR, storing one row per CDR3 protein. The sample has 150,000 to 200,000 distinct CDR3 sequences, approximately 12% seen once. The same specimen was also included in a second study, on T cells expressing NK-cell markers.

Sequences were derived from CD8+ T cells sorted from PBMCs, sampled 11 to 12 days after vaccination. The receptors originated from a man in his fifties or sixties who received an inactivated influenza vaccine. CDR3s include the opening cysteine and the closing phenylalanine or tryptophan. Each record gives: D gene, clone size, J gene, V gene, CDR3 protein, CDR3 DNA. D genes are given only for firm matches. Clone size is given for some rows only: seen once, a few or many times, or a class if the clone is expanded.

TRBD1,many,TRBJ2-7,TRBV4-3,CASSHWTGTEREQYF,TGCGCCAGCAGCCATTGGACCGGGACAGAGCGCGAGCAGTACTTC
NA,NA,TRBJ2-1,TRBV7-9,CASSLPPHEQFF,TGTGCCAGCAGCCTGCCCCCACATGAGCAGTTCTTC
NA,NA,TRBJ1-5,TRBV7-9,CASSRVGAGQPQHF,TGTGCCAGCAGCCGGGTGGGGGCAGGGCAGCCCCAGCATTTT
TRBD1,NA,TRBJ2-7,TRBV20-1,CSASVTGNEQYF,TGCAGTGCTAGCGTGACAGGGAACGAGCAGTACTTC
TRBD1,NA,TRBJ1-5,TRBV6-2/TRBV6-3,CASSFAGGAGQPQHF,TGTGCCAGCAGTTTTGCAGGGGGCGCAGGGCAGCCCCAGCATTTT
NA,NA,TRBJ1-1,TRBV29-1,CSIEAPPGRAFF,TGCAGCATTGAAGCCCCCCCGGGGAGGGCTTTCTTT
NA,NA,TRBJ2-1,TRBV18,CASSPAGEQFF,TGTGCCAGCTCACCTGCAGGTGAGCAGTTCTTC
TRBD2,NA,TRBJ2-1,TRBV10-3,CAIRPGLGAEQFF,TGTGCCATCAGACCGGGACTAGGGGCTGAGCAGTTCTTC
TRBD1,NA,TRBJ2-1,TRBV29-1,CSVEGPLDRVYNEQFF,TGCAGCGTTGAAGGCCCCTTGGACAGGGTTTACAATGAGCAGTTCTTC
TRBD1,many,TRBJ2-7,TRBV7-9,CASSAGQEDYEQYF,TGTGCCAGCAGCGCGGGACAGGAGGACTACGAGCAGTACTTC
NA,NA,TRBJ1-3,TRBV5-1,CASSLVDSFYSGNTIYF,TGCGCCAGCAGCTTGGTGGACAGTTTCTACTCTGGAAACACCATATATTTT
NA,few,TRBJ2-6,TRBV2,CASSGPTASGANVLTF,TGTGCCAGCAGTGGCCCGACAGCCTCTGGGGCCAACGTCCTGACTTTC
TRBD1,NA,TRBJ1-2,TRBV13,CATLDRANGYTF,TGTGCCACCCTGGACAGGGCGAATGGCTACACCTTC
TRBD2,few,TRBJ2-3,TRBV11-2,CASSLDYIVLAGHTQYF,TGTGCCAGCAGCTTAGATTATATAGTGTTAGCGGGCCATACGCAGTATTTT
TRBD2,NA,TRBJ2-5,TRBV10-3,CAISESLSGSGGLQETQYF,TGTGCCATCAGTGAGTCTTTATCGGGGAGCGGGGGTCTCCAAGAGACCCAGTACTTC
NA,NA,TRBJ2-5,TRBV6-2/TRBV6-3,CASSYGRPHQETQYF,TGTGCCAGCAGTTACGGGCGACCCCACCAAGAGACCCAGTACTTC
NA,many,TRBJ2-3,TRBV6-4,CASSDSTETDTQYF,TGTGCCAGCAGTGACTCGACGGAGACAGATACGCAGTATTTT
NA,NA,TRBJ1-5,TRBV2,CASKTATVPNQPQHF,TGTGCCAGCAAAACGGCGACAGTCCCCAATCAGCCCCAGCATTTT
TRBD2,NA,TRBJ2-7,TRBV30,CAWRPLAGAGEQYF,TGTGCCTGGAGACCACTAGCGGGAGCGGGAGAGCAGTACTTC
NA,many,TRBJ1-1,TRBV5-1,CASSLGRQTRNTEAFF,TGCGCCAGCAGCTTAGGGCGACAGACTAGGAACACTGAAGCTTTCTTT
NA,few,TRBJ2-5,TRBV20-1,CSAVGGLQETQYF,TGCAGTGCTGTTGGAGGGCTCCAAGAGACCCAGTACTTC
TRBD1,many,TRBJ2-1,TRBV12-3/TRBV12-4,CASSPDRGYNEQFF,TGTGCCAGCAGTCCGGACAGGGGTTACAATGAGCAGTTCTTC
NA,few,TRBJ2-2,TRBV5-1,CASSLTRENTGELFF,TGCGCCAGCAGCTTAACCAGGGAGAACACCGGGGAGCTGTTTTTT
NA,few,TRBJ2-1,TRBV7-9,CASKGGAAYNEQFF,TGTGCCAGCAAGGGGGGGGCTGCTTACAATGAGCAGTTCTTC
TRBD2,NA,TRBJ2-1,TRBV7-6,CASSSYSGRGYNEQFF,TGTGCCAGCAGCTCCTATAGCGGGAGGGGTTACAATGAGCAGTTCTTC
NA,NA,TRBJ2-3,TRBV12-3/TRBV12-4,CASRPSTGRGTDTQYF,TGTGCCAGCAGGCCATCCACAGGGAGGGGCACAGATACGCAGTATTTT
TRBD2,NA,TRBJ2-1,TRBV14,CASSQVTSDEQFF,TGTGCCAGCAGCCAAGTGACTAGCGATGAGCAGTTCTTC
NA,NA,TRBJ1-1,TRBV5-1,CASSLGQAMNTEAFF,TGCGCCAGCAGCTTGGGACAGGCTATGAACACTGAAGCTTTCTTT
TRBD2,NA,TRBJ2-7,TRBV19,CASSYTSGAYEQYF,TGTGCCAGTAGTTATACTAGCGGAGCCTACGAGCAGTACTTC
NA,few,TRBJ2-5,TRBV12-3/TRBV12-4,CASSWGAGETQYF,TGTGCCAGCAGCTGGGGCGCGGGAGAGACCCAGTACTTC
TRBD1,few,TRBJ1-2,TRBV2,CASSETKPALDRGTGYGYTF,TGTGCCAGCAGTGAAACCAAACCCGCGCTGGACAGGGGGACTGGCTATGGCTACACCTTC
NA,few,TRBJ2-3,TRBV7-3,CASSPGLRVADTQYF,TGTGCCAGCAGCCCGGGACTGAGAGTGGCAGATACGCAGTATTTT
NA,NA,TRBJ1-1,TRBV19,CASEWGMEAFF,TGTGCCAGTGAATGGGGGATGGAAGCTTTCTTT
NA,few,TRBJ1-5,TRBV12-3/TRBV12-4,CASSLGQVNQPQHF,TGTGCCAGCAGTTTGGGGCAGGTCAATCAGCCCCAGCATTTT
TRBD1,many,TRBJ1-2,TRBV28,CASSQTGYYGYTF,TGTGCCAGCAGTCAGACAGGGTACTATGGCTACACCTTC
NA,NA,TRBJ2-3,TRBV13,CASGPGWDTQYF,TGTGCCAGCGGCCCCGGGTGGGATACGCAGTATTTT
NA,few,TRBJ2-7,TRBV20-1,CSARDMSGYEQYF,TGCAGTGCTAGAGATATGAGCGGCTACGAGCAGTACTTC
NA,many,TRBJ1-1,TRBV4-2,CASSQGQAEAFF,TGTGCCAGCAGCCAGGGGCAGGCTGAAGCTTTCTTT
NA,NA,TRBJ2-7,TRBV27,CASSYFEGSEQYF,TGTGCCAGCAGTTATTTCGAGGGTTCCGAGCAGTACTTC
TRBD2,few,TRBJ2-5,TRBV27,CASSSMTSGRTRQETQYF,TGTGCCAGCAGTTCTATGACTAGCGGGAGGACACGTCAAGAGACCCAGTACTTC
NA,NA,TRBJ1-6,TRBV11-1,CASSLGGTNSPLHF,TGTGCCAGCAGCTTAGGAGGGACCAATTCACCCCTCCACTTT
NA,NA,TRBJ2-1,TRBV20-1,CSAREQRIADHNEQFF,TGCAGTGCTAGAGAGCAAAGGATAGCGGACCACAATGAGCAGTTCTTC
NA,few,TRBJ2-5,TRBV4-3,CASSQGWGRETQYF,TGCGCCAGCAGCCAAGGCTGGGGGCGAGAGACCCAGTACTTC
TRBD2,many,TRBJ2-1,TRBV7-2,CASGPGLAGVGGNEQFF,TGTGCCAGCGGACCGGGACTAGCGGGAGTCGGAGGCAATGAGCAGTTCTTC
NA,NA,TRBJ2-1,TRBV6-2/TRBV6-3,CASSYESHEQFF,TGTGCCAGCAGTTATGAGTCCCATGAGCAGTTCTTC
NA,many,TRBJ1-5,TRBV24-1,CATSVGASNQPQHF,TGTGCCACCAGTGTGGGGGCGAGCAATCAGCCCCAGCATTTT
TRBD1,many,TRBJ2-1,TRBV6-5,CASSSQTGGREQFF,TGTGCCAGCAGTTCCCAGACAGGGGGCAGGGAGCAGTTCTTC
TRBD2,many,TRBJ2-1,TRBV20-1,CSARGKGLAARGGEQFF,TGCAGTGCTAGAGGCAAGGGACTAGCGGCCCGGGGGGGTGAGCAGTTCTTC
NA,NA,TRBJ2-1,TRBV5-1,CASSFTQDNEQFF,TGCGCCAGCAGCTTCACACAGGACAATGAGCAGTTCTTC
NA,few,TRBJ1-2,TRBV29-1,CSVSGGFSYGYTF,TGCAGCGTTAGCGGGGGCTTTAGCTATGGCTACACCTTC
NA,NA,TRBJ1-4,TRBV12-3/TRBV12-4,CASSNEPLGSEKLFF,TGTGCCAGCTCAAATGAGCCGTTGGGGAGTGAAAAACTGTTTTTT
NA,few,TRBJ2-5,TRBV11-2,CASSLAGLWKTQYF,TGTGCCAGCAGCTTAGCGGGGCTGTGGAAGACCCAGTACTTC
TRBD2,many,TRBJ2-1,TRBV19,CASSMGLAGKNEQFF,TGTGCCAGTAGTATGGGACTAGCGGGGAAAAATGAGCAGTTCTTC
TRBD2,many,TRBJ2-3,TRBV11-2,CASSLPSGGASTDTQYF,TGTGCCAGCAGCTTGCCTAGCGGGGGGGCTAGCACAGATACGCAGTATTTT
NA,NA,TRBJ2-7,TRBV4-2,CASSQVRDEFYEQYF,TGTGCCAGCAGCCAAGTCCGGGACGAGTTCTACGAGCAGTACTTC
NA,few,TRBJ2-1,TRBV10-3,CATQTDWGYNEQFF,TGTGCCACACAAACGGACTGGGGGTACAATGAGCAGTTCTTC
NA,few,TRBJ2-6,TRBV11-2,CASSLEGSLVGANVLTF,TGTGCCAGCAGCTTAGAGGGCAGTCTGGTTGGGGCCAACGTCCTGACTTTC
NA,few,TRBJ1-1,TRBV11-2,CASSDTVNTEAFF,TGTGCCAGCAGCGATACAGTGAACACTGAAGCTTTCTTT
TRBD2,few,TRBJ2-1,TRBV4-3,CASSQGIAGYNEQFF,TGCGCCAGCAGCCAAGGGATAGCGGGGTACAATGAGCAGTTCTTC
TRBD2,many,TRBJ2-1,TRBV4-2,CASSQREGPLDEQFF,TGTGCCAGCAGCCAAAGGGAGGGTCCCTTAGATGAGCAGTTCTTC